This entry is about one T cell receptor (beta chain). PCR involved 60 Vbeta and 13 Jbeta primers. In the study's own analysis: Later reanalysis found 70 million to 95 million unique TCR beta chains, about 11 million of them shared. Clones were read by immunoSEQ multiplex PCR, and TCRdb kept only the in-frame ones, dropping some. V and J calls and clone size are those listed in that table; D and trimming were worked out from the DNA. The sample yields roughly 170,000 clones, around 72% seen once. These data originate in a study of cytomegalovirus exposure and HLA in healthy donors. This CDR3 has 16 amino acids. The germline V gene has CDR1 GTSNPN and CDR2 SVGIG (reference sequence). V was clipped by 5 bases and J by 0 bases; unmatched bases: 3.

The sample comprised PBMCs. This clonotype was sampled from a female donor in good health and CMV-seronegative. The V and J genes are TRBV30 and TRBJ2-6, with 11 positions matching TRBD1. The CDR3, as DNA: TGTGCCTGGGAGGGGACAGGGGGCTCTGGGGCCAACGTCCTGACTTTC. This encodes CAWEGTGGSGANVLTF.